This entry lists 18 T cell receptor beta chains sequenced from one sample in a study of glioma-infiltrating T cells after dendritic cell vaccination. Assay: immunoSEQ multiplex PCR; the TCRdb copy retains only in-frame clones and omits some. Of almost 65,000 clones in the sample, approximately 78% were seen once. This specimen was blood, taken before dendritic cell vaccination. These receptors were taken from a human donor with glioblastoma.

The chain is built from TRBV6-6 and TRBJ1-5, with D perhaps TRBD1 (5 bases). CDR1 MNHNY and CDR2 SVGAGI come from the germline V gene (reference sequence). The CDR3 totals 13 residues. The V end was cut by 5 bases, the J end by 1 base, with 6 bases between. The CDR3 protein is CASSGGSNQPQHF. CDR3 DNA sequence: TGTGCCAGCAGTGGGGGGAGCAATCAGCCCCAGCATTTT.

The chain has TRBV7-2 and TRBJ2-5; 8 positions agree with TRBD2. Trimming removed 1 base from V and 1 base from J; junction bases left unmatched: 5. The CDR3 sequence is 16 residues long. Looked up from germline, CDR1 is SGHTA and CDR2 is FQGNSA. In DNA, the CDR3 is TGTGCCAGCAGCTTAGGTCAGGGACTAGGCCAAGAGACCCAGTACTTC. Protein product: CASSLGQGLGQETQYF.

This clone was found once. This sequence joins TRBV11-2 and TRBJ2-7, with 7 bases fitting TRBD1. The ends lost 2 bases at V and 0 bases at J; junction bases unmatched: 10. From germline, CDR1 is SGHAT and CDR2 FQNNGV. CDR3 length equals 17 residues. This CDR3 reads CASSLIVRTGYSYEQYF. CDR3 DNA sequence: TGTGCCAGCAGCTTAATAGTCCGGACAGGATACTCCTACGAGCAGTACTTC.

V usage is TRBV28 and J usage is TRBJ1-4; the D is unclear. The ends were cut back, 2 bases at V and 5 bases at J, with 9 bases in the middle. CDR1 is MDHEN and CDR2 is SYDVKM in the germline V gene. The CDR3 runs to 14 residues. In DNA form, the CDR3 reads TGTGCCAGCAGTTTAGGGCAGGCCAATGAAAAACTGTTTTTT. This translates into CASSLGQANEKLFF.

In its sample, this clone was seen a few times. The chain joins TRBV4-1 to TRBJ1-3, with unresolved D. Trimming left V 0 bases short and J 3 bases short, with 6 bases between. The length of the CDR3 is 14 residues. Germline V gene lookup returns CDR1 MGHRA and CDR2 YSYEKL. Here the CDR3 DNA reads TGCGCCAGCAGCCAAGACAGGATTGGAAACACCATATATTTT. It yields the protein CASSQDRIGNTIYF.

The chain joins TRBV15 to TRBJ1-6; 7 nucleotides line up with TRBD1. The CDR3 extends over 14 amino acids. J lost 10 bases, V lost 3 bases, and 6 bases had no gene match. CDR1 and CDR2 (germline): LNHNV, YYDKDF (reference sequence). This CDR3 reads CATSRGDRRSPLHF. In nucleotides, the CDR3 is TGTGCCACCAGCAGGGGGGACAGAAGGTCACCCCTCCACTTT.

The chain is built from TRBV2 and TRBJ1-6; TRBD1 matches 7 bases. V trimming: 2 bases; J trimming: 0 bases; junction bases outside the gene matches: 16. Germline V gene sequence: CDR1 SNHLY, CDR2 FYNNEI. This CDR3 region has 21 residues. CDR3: CASSEMEEDRILSSYNSPLHF. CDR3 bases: TGTGCCAGCAGTGAAATGGAGGAGGACAGGATCTTAAGCTCCTATAATTCACCCCTCCACTTT.

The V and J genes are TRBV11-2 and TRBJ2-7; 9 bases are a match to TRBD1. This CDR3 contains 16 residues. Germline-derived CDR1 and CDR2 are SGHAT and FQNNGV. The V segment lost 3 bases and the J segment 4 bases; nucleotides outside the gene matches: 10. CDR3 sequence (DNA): TGTGCCAGCAGCTTGCCGACCGGGACAGGGAGGTACGAGCAGTACTTC. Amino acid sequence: CASSLPTGTGRYEQYF.

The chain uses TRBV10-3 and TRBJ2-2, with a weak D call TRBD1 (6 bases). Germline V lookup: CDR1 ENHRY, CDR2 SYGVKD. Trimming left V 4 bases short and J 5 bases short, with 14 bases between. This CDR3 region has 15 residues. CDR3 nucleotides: TGTGCCATCAGTGGGGCGGGCAGGGGAACCGGGGAGCTGTTTTTT. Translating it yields CAISGAGRGTGELFF.

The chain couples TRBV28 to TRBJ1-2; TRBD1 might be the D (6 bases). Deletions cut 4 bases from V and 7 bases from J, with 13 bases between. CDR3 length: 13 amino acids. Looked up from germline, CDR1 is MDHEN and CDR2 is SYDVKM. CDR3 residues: CASSSPSGAGYTF. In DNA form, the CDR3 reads TGTGCCAGCAGTTCCCCTTCAGGGGCTGGCTACACCTTC.

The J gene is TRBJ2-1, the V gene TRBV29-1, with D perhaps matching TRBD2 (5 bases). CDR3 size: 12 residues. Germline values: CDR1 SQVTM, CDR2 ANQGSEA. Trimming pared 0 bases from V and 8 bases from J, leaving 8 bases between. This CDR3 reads CSVEDLSDEQFF. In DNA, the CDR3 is TGCAGCGTTGAAGATCTTAGCGATGAGCAGTTCTTC.

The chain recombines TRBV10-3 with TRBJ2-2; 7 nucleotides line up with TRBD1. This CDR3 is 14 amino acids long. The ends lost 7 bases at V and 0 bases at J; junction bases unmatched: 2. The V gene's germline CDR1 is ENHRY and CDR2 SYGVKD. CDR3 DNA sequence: TGTGCCATCAAGGGGGCGGCGAACACCGGGGAGCTGTTTTTT. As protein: CAIKGAANTGELFF.

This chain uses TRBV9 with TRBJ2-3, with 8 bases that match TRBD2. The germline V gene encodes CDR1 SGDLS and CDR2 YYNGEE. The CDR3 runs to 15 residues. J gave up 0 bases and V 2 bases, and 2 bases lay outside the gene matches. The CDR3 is CASSVSGTSTDTQYF. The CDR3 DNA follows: TGTGCCAGCAGCGTTAGCGGGACTAGCACAGATACGCAGTATTTT.

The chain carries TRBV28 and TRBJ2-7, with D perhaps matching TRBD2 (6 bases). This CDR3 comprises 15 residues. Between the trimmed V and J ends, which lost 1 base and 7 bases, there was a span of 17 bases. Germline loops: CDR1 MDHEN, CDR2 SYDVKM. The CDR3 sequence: CASSLSGDILREQYF. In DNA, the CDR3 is TGTGCCAGCAGTTTATCGGGGGATATACTACGAGAGCAGTACTTC. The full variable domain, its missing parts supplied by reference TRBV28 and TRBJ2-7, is DVKVTQSSRYLVKRTGEKVFLECVQDMDHENMFWYRQDPGLGLRLIYFSYDVKMKEKGDIPEGYSVSREKKERFSLILESASTNQTSMYLCASSLSGDILREQYFGPGTRLTVT.

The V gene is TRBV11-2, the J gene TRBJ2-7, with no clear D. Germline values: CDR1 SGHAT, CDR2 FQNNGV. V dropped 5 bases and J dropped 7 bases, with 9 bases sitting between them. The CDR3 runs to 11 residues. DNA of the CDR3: TGTGCCAGCAGCCGCCCGAGTGAGCAGTACTTC. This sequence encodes CASSRPSEQYF.

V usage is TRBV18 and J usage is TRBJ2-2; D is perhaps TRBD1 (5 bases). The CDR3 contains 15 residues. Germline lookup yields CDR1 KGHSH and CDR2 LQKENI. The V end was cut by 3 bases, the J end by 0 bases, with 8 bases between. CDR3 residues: CASSPRTTNTGELFF. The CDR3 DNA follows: TGTGCCAGCTCACCCCGGACAACGAACACCGGGGAGCTGTTTTTT.

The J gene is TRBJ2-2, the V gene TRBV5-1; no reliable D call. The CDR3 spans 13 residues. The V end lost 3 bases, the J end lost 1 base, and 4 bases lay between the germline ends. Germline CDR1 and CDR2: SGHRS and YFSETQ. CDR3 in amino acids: CASSSKNTGELFF. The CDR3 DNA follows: TGCGCCAGCAGCTCCAAGAACACCGGGGAGCTGTTTTTT.

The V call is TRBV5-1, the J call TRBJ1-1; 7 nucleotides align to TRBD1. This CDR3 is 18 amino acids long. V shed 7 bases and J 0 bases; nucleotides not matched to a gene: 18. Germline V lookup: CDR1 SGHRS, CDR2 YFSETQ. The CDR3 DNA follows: TGCGCCAGCCCGGTTTTTGGAACAGGGGCGCTACTGAACACTGAAGCTTTCTTT. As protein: CASPVFGTGALLNTEAFF.